This T cell receptor beta chain was identified during a study of blood T cell dynamics during melanoma immunotherapy. Trimming cost V 3 bases and J 8 bases; bases outside gene matches: 8. Germline CDR1 reads SNHLY; CDR2 reads FYNNEI. CDR3 length: 15 residues. This clone was counted between two and nine times. Time point of the sample: week 3, after first cycle of checkpoint inhibitor. Libraries were prepared by immunoSEQ multiplex PCR; TCRdb keeps only in-frame clonotypes and omits some of them. The data hold about 11,000 clones, with roughly 80% observed a single time. The specimen comprised blood, sampled from a patient treated with checkpoint blockade. The chain employs TRBV2 and TRBJ2-1; TRBD2 matches at 9 bases. This TCR was sampled from a human donor with melanoma. This chain's CDR3 is CASSEERGAGDEQFF. CDR3 DNA: TGTGCCAGCAGTGAGGAGCGGGGGGCCGGCGATGAGCAGTTCTTC.